The sample holds a few counts of the clone carrying this T cell receptor beta chain. Antigen unknown. The germline V and J ends were trimmed by 5 bases and 4 bases, with 12 bases remaining between them. The CDR3 has 13 amino acids. Per germline, CDR1 SQVTM and CDR2 ANQGSEA. This specimen belongs to a study of human T cells and chemical hapten exposure. About the research overall: Patients, a majority of them female, were diagnosed with alopecia areata, totalis or universalis.

TCRdb ran MiXCR on the RACE reads and lists one entry per CDR3 protein. This table holds more than 150,000 distinct CDR3 sequences, more than 25% found once. Study-wide results and caveats: With regard to DPC sensitization, TCRs above 1 in 1000 frequency did not change.

Time point reported: pre-sensitization, week 0. The treatment here: therapeutic diphenylcyclopropenone sensitization with weekly scalp DPC. The sequence derives from a woman aged 25 to 45 with alopecia areata. Some clones in this sample may be carry-over from other donors' samples. Sequencing used whole blood, obtained in connection with sensitization to the hapten diphenylcyclopropenone (DPC). The genes are TRBV29-1 and TRBJ2-1; a possible D gene is TRBD2 (6 bases). The CDR3 here is CSVKPAGYNEQFF. The DNA for the CDR3 is TGCAGCGTTAAACCCGCGGGATACAATGAGCAGTTCTTC.